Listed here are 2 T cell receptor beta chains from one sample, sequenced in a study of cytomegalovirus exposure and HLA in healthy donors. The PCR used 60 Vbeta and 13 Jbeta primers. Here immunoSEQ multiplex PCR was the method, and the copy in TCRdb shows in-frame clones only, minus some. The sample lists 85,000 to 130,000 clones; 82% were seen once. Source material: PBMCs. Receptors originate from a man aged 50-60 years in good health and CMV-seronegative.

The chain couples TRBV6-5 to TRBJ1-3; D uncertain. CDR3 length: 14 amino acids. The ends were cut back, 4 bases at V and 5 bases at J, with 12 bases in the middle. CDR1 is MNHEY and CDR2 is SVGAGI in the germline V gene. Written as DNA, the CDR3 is TGTGCCAGCAGTTCCCCAGCGGAAAGAAACACCATATATTTT. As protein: CASSSPAERNTIYF.

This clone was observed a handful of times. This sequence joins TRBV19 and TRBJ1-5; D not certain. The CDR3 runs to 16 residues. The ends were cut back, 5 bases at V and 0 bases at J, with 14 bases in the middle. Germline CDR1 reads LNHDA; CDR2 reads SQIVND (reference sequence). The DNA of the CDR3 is TGTGCCAGTAGTCCTCAAACAGCCTATAGCAATCAGCCCCAGCATTTT. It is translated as CASSPQTAYSNQPQHF.